In this sample, the clone carrying this TCR beta chain turned up once. This record comes from a study of T cell changes during pregnancy in multiple sclerosis. Sequencing used immunoSEQ multiplex PCR; TCRdb keeps in-frame clones, though not all of them. The data show fewer than 70,000 clones, around 94% seen once. V dropped 0 bases and J dropped 3 bases, with 6 bases sitting between them. CDR1 and CDR2 from the germline V gene are SGHDT and YYEEEE. CDR3 length: 13 amino acids. The receptor was isolated from a female donor with multiple sclerosis, enrolled in a pregnancy study. The J gene is TRBJ1-1, the V gene TRBV5-6; D call uncertain. Material: CD8+ T cells from peripheral blood mononuclear cells, obtained in the third trimester of pregnancy. This CDR3 reads CASSLGRDTEAFF. The CDR3 nucleotides are TGTGCCAGCAGCTTGGGACGGGACACTGAAGCTTTCTTT.